The clone carrying this T cell receptor beta chain was observed many times. The antigen remains unidentified. V was trimmed by 1 base and J by 2 bases, leaving 16 bases between them. CDR1 and CDR2 from the germline V gene are SGHRS and YFSETQ. The length of the CDR3 is 16 residues. TCRbeta library construction was performed incorporating unique molecular identifiers. In TCRdb, the PCR reads were re-called with MiXCR into one record per CDR3 protein. This table holds 200,000 to 250,000 distinct CDR3 sequences, approximately 11% found once. These data come from a study of T-cell reconstitution after alpha-beta-depleted transplantation in children. Study conclusions and caveats: After one year, T-cell counts and TCRbeta diversity mostly came from new T cells. Recipient T cells and thymic progenitors that survived were the source of the high TCRbeta diversity seen at day 60 in some patients. There were reportedly several hundred expanded graft clones from which alpha-beta T cells came about two months after transplant.

This clonotype was obtained from a child in the first two years of life with acute myeloid leukemia, due to receive a stem cell transplant. The J gene is TRBJ2-7, the V gene TRBV5-1, with D unclear. Sequenced material: PBMCs, taken before TCRalphabeta/CD19-depleted stem cell transplant. The CDR3 region has the DNA TGCGCCAGCAGCTTGTATTACCGCCAGTTCGCCTACGAGCAGTACTTC. This sequence encodes CASSLYYRQFAYEQYF.